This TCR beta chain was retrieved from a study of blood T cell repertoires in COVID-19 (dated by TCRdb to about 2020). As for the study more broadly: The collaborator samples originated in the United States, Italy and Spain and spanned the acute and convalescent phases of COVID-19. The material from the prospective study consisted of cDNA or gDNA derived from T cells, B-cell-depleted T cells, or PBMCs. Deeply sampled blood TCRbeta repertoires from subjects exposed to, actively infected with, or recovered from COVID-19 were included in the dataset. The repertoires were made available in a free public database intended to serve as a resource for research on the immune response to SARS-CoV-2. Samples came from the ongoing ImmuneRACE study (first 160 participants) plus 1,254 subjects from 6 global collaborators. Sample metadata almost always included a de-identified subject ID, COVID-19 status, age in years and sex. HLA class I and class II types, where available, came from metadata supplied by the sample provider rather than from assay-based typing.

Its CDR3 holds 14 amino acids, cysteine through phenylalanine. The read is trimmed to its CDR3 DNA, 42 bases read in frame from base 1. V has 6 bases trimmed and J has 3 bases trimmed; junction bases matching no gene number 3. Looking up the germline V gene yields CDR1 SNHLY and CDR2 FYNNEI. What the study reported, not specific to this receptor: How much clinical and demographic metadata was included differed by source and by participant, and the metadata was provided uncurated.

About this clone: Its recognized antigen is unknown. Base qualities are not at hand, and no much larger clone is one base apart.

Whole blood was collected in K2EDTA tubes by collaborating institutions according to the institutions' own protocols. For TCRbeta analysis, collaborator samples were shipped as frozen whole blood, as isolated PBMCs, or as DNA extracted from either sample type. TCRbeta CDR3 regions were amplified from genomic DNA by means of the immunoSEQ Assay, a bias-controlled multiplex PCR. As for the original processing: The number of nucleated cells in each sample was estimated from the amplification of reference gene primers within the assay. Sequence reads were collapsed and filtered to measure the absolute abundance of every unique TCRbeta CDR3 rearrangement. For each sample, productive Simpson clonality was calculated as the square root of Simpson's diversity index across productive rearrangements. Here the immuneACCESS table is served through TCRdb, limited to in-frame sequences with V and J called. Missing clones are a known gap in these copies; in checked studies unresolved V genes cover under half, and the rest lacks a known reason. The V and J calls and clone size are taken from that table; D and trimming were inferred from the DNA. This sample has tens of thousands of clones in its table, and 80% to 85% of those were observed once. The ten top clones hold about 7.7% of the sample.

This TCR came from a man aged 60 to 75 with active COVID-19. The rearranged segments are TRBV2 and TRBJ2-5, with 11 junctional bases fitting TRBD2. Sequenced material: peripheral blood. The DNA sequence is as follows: TGTGCCAGCAGACAACTAGCGGGGGAAGAGACCCAGTACTTC. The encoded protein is CASRQLAGEETQYF.